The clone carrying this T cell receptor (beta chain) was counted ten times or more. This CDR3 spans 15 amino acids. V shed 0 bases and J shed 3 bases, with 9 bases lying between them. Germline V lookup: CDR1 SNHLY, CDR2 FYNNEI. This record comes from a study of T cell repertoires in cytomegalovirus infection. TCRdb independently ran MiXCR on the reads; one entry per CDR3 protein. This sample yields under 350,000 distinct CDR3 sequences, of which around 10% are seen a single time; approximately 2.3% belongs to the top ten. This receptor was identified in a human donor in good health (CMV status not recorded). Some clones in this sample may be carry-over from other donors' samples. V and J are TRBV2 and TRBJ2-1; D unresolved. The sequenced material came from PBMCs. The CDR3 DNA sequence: TGTGCCAGCAGTGAAGCGGCCGCTAACTACAATGAGCAGTTCTTC. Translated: CASSEAAANYNEQFF.